Listed below are T cell receptor beta chains from one sample, sequenced in a study of blood T cell repertoires in COVID-19. Produced via immunoSEQ multiplex PCR; TCRdb's table is partial and in-frame only. Among a few hundred thousand clones listed, approximately 88% were seen once. Sequencing used peripheral blood. These receptors all stem from a woman aged 25 to 39 with COVID-19, enrolled during active disease. CDR3s include the opening cysteine and the closing phenylalanine or tryptophan. D genes are given only for firm matches. Size tells how often a clone was seen (once, few, many) or the class of an expanded clone, and some rows leave it out.

j_gene: TRBJ2-5
v_gene: TRBV18
d_gene: .
abundance: .
CDR3nt: TGTGCCAGCTCCCCTTGGGGGGGCCTAAAAGAGACCCAGTACTTC
CDR3aa: CASSPWGGLKETQYF

j_gene: TRBJ1-2
v_gene: TRBV11-2
d_gene: TRBD1
abundance: .
CDR3nt: TGTGCCAGCAGCTCGATCGGGACAGCAAATGGCTACACCTTC
CDR3aa: CASSSIGTANGYTF

j_gene: TRBJ2-3
v_gene: TRBV6-4
d_gene: .
abundance: .
CDR3nt: TGTGCCAGCAGTGACTCCCCCGCAGGGCATAGCACAGATACGCAGTATTTT
CDR3aa: CASSDSPAGHSTDTQYF

j_gene: TRBJ1-4
v_gene: TRBV7-9
d_gene: TRBD1
abundance: .
CDR3nt: TGTGCCAGCAGCCCGACAGGGGAGAATGAAAAACTGTTTTTT
CDR3aa: CASSPTGENEKLFF

j_gene: TRBJ1-1
v_gene: TRBV19
d_gene: TRBD1
abundance: .
CDR3nt: TGTGCCAGTAGTATACTTCCGGGACAGTCACTGAACACTGAAGCTTTCTTT
CDR3aa: CASSILPGQSLNTEAFF

j_gene: TRBJ1-1
v_gene: TRBV6-5
d_gene: TRBD1
abundance: .
CDR3nt: TGTGCCAGCAGTCCCCGGGACAGGGATCCTCGAGCTTTCTTT
CDR3aa: CASSPRDRDPRAFF

j_gene: TRBJ2-1
v_gene: TRBV6-5
d_gene: .
abundance: .
CDR3nt: TGTGCCAGCAGTTACTCGAATGGGGGAGGAGAGCAGTTCTTC
CDR3aa: CASSYSNGGGEQFF

j_gene: TRBJ1-6
v_gene: TRBV5-1
d_gene: .
abundance: .
CDR3nt: TGCGCCAGCAGCTTACGGGAGAGCTCCTATAATTCACCCCTCCACTTT
CDR3aa: CASSLRESSYNSPLHF

j_gene: TRBJ1-1
v_gene: TRBV2
d_gene: .
abundance: .
CDR3nt: TGTGCCAGCAGTGAACGGGGGAGGAACACTGAAGCTTTCTTT
CDR3aa: CASSERGRNTEAFF

j_gene: TRBJ1-6
v_gene: TRBV6-6
d_gene: .
abundance: .
CDR3nt: TGTGCCAGCAGTCCCCGGGGGCCCCTCCACTTT
CDR3aa: CASSPRGPLHF

j_gene: TRBJ2-6
v_gene: TRBV27
d_gene: TRBD1
abundance: .
CDR3nt: TGTGCCAGCACCCCCCCGGGACAGGGGTATTCTGGGGCCAACGTCCTGACTTTC
CDR3aa: CASTPPGQGYSGANVLTF

j_gene: TRBJ1-3
v_gene: TRBV7-9
d_gene: TRBD1
abundance: .
CDR3nt: TGTGCCAGCAGCCCCAGACAGGGATCAGCTGGAAACACCATATATTTT
CDR3aa: CASSPRQGSAGNTIYF

j_gene: TRBJ1-2
v_gene: TRBV4-2
d_gene: .
abundance: .
CDR3nt: TGTGCCAGCAGCCAAGAAAGGAGAGGCCAGATTCTCTACACCTTC
CDR3aa: CASSQERRGQILYTF

j_gene: TRBJ2-4
v_gene: TRBV4-1
d_gene: .
abundance: .
CDR3nt: TGCGCCAGCAGCGCTCAGGGAGCCAAAAACATTCAGTACTTC
CDR3aa: CASSAQGAKNIQYF

j_gene: TRBJ1-2
v_gene: TRBV2
d_gene: TRBD1
abundance: .
CDR3nt: TGTGCCAGCAGTGGACAGGGAGGTTGGTATGGCTACACCTTC
CDR3aa: CASSGQGGWYGYTF

j_gene: TRBJ2-2
v_gene: TRBV6-5
d_gene: TRBD1
abundance: once
CDR3nt: TGTGCCAGCAGTTATAGGGGGCATACCGGGGAGCTGTTTTTT
CDR3aa: CASSYRGHTGELFF

j_gene: TRBJ1-6
v_gene: TRBV6-5
d_gene: .
abundance: .
CDR3nt: TGTGCCAGCAGGTCTACGGTGTATTCACCCCTCCACTTT
CDR3aa: CASRSTVYSPLHF

j_gene: TRBJ1-2
v_gene: TRBV6-1
d_gene: .
abundance: few
CDR3nt: TGTGCCAGCAGTGAAAGGGGGTTGAGGACCGGCTATGGCTACACCTTC
CDR3aa: CASSERGLRTGYGYTF

j_gene: TRBJ2-1
v_gene: TRBV5-1
d_gene: TRBD2
abundance: .
CDR3nt: TGCGCCAGCAGCTTGGGACTAGCGGGGCAGTGGTCCTACAATGAGCAGTTCTTC
CDR3aa: CASSLGLAGQWSYNEQFF

j_gene: TRBJ1-1
v_gene: TRBV7-2
d_gene: TRBD1
abundance: .
CDR3nt: TGTGCCAGCAGCTTCGGGACAGGGGGGCAGGTTGAAGCTTTCTTT
CDR3aa: CASSFGTGGQVEAFF

j_gene: TRBJ1-5
v_gene: TRBV7-9
d_gene: .
abundance: .
CDR3nt: TGTGCCAGCGTCCAGGGGAACAATCAGCCCCAGCATTTT
CDR3aa: CASVQGNNQPQHF

j_gene: TRBJ1-2
v_gene: TRBV3-1/TRBV3-2
d_gene: TRBD1
abundance: .
CDR3nt: TGTGCCAGCAGCCACCGGGACAGGGTGAACTATGGCTACACCTTC
CDR3aa: CASSHRDRVNYGYTF

j_gene: TRBJ2-2
v_gene: TRBV2
d_gene: TRBD1
abundance: .
CDR3nt: TGTGCCAGCAGAGAAACAGGGGCCAACACCGGGGAGCTGTTTTTT
CDR3aa: CASRETGANTGELFF

j_gene: TRBJ2-2
v_gene: TRBV2
d_gene: .
abundance: .
CDR3nt: TGTGCCAGCAATCCGGGTGCTATGCCGGGGGAGCTGTTTTTT
CDR3aa: CASNPGAMPGELFF

j_gene: TRBJ2-1
v_gene: TRBV6-4
d_gene: TRBD2
abundance: .
CDR3nt: TGTGCCAGCAGTGACGGCAGCGGGGGGGTACCTGAGCAGTTCTTC
CDR3aa: CASSDGSGGVPEQFF

j_gene: TRBJ1-1
v_gene: TRBV7-8
d_gene: TRBD1
abundance: .
CDR3nt: TGTGCCAGCAGCCCTTTGGCAGGGGGAATTTACCCTGAAGCTTTCTTT
CDR3aa: CASSPLAGGIYPEAFF

j_gene: TRBJ2-1
v_gene: TRBV7-8
d_gene: .
abundance: few
CDR3nt: TGTGCCAGCAGCCCATTACGGGGGGCTTCCTACAATGAGCAGTTCTTC
CDR3aa: CASSPLRGASYNEQFF

j_gene: TRBJ2-3
v_gene: TRBV5-4
d_gene: .
abundance: .
CDR3nt: TGTGCCAGCAGCTCCCCTAGCGATACGCAGTATTTT
CDR3aa: CASSSPSDTQYF

j_gene: TRBJ1-1
v_gene: TRBV19
d_gene: .
abundance: .
CDR3nt: TGTGCCAGTAGGCGTACAGGGTTGACTGAAGCTTTCTTT
CDR3aa: CASRRTGLTEAFF

j_gene: TRBJ2-5
v_gene: TRBV23-1
d_gene: .
abundance: .
CDR3nt: TGCGCCAGCAGCCAATCAAAGGCGGAAGAGACCCAGTACTTC
CDR3aa: CASSQSKAEETQYF

j_gene: TRBJ1-6
v_gene: TRBV5-6
d_gene: TRBD1
abundance: .
CDR3nt: TGTGCCAGCAGTACGAAACCGGGACAGCCAATTCGCCACTTT
CDR3aa: CASSTKPGQPIRHF

j_gene: TRBJ1-2
v_gene: TRBV10-2
d_gene: .
abundance: .
CDR3nt: TGCGCCAGCAGTGGAGAAAGACTCTGGGGGGACGGCTATGGCTACACCTTC
CDR3aa: CASSGERLWGDGYGYTF

j_gene: TRBJ2-7
v_gene: TRBV29-1
d_gene: .
abundance: .
CDR3nt: TGCAGCGTTTCGGTTCCGGGGAAAACGGACGAGCAGTACTTC
CDR3aa: CSVSVPGKTDEQYF

j_gene: TRBJ2-7
v_gene: TRBV4-2
d_gene: TRBD2
abundance: few
CDR3nt: TGTGCCAGCAGCCAAGAAGCGCCGGGGGGACCCTACGAGCAGTACTTC
CDR3aa: CASSQEAPGGPYEQYF

j_gene: TRBJ2-5
v_gene: TRBV10-3
d_gene: TRBD2
abundance: .
CDR3nt: TGTGCCATCAGAGACGCGGGGGGTGAAGAGACCCAGTACTTC
CDR3aa: CAIRDAGGEETQYF

j_gene: TRBJ1-2
v_gene: TRBV6-5
d_gene: TRBD1
abundance: .
CDR3nt: TGTGCCAGCAGCCGAGGACAGGGGAATGGCTACACCTTC
CDR3aa: CASSRGQGNGYTF

j_gene: TRBJ1-1
v_gene: TRBV5-6
d_gene: .
abundance: once
CDR3nt: TGTGCCAGCAGCTTGGGGAGAGCCACTGAAGCTTTCTTT
CDR3aa: CASSLGRATEAFF

j_gene: TRBJ1-2
v_gene: TRBV19
d_gene: TRBD1
abundance: few
CDR3nt: TGTGCCAGTAGCCGGGACAGGGTCCGGTATGGCTACACCTTC
CDR3aa: CASSRDRVRYGYTF

j_gene: TRBJ2-3
v_gene: TRBV28
d_gene: TRBD2
abundance: once
CDR3nt: TGTGCCAGCAGCTTTAGCGGGGTGAGCACAGATACGCAGTATTTT
CDR3aa: CASSFSGVSTDTQYF

j_gene: TRBJ1-1
v_gene: TRBV5-1
d_gene: TRBD1
abundance: .
CDR3nt: TGCGCCAGCAGCTTAGACAGGGCGAGGAGGAACACTGAAGCTTTCTTT
CDR3aa: CASSLDRARRNTEAFF

j_gene: TRBJ2-7
v_gene: TRBV19
d_gene: TRBD1
abundance: .
CDR3nt: TGTGCCAGTAGTAACCCGGGACAGGGGGTCTACGAGCAGTACTTC
CDR3aa: CASSNPGQGVYEQYF

j_gene: TRBJ1-2
v_gene: TRBV18
d_gene: TRBD1
abundance: .
CDR3nt: TGTGCCAGCTCGCCTAGCGCGGGACAGGGTGTTGACTACACCTTC
CDR3aa: CASSPSAGQGVDYTF